The next 32 T cell receptor beta chains were all read from a single sample in a study of cytomegalovirus exposure and HLA in healthy donors. TCRdb's table, derived via immunoSEQ multiplex PCR, lists solely in-frame clones and lacks some. The sample holds some 110,000 clones, more than 75% seen once. Sequencing was done on a sample of PBMCs. The receptors shown here come from a man aged 18 to 30 in good health and CMV-seronegative.

This chain uses TRBV6-6 with TRBJ2-1; perhaps TRBD2 as D (6 bases). Germline lookup yields CDR1 MNHNY and CDR2 SVGAGI (reference sequence). This CDR3 is built from 13 residues. V lost 6 bases and J 1 base, leaving 7 bases between the germline ends. The CDR3 coding sequence is TGTGCCAGCAGGGAGGGATCCTACAATGAGCAGTTCTTC. Its translation is CASREGSYNEQFF.

The CDR3: CASSPERVSYEQYF. The CDR3 region has the DNA TGTGCCAGCAGCCCCGAAAGAGTGTCCTACGAGCAGTACTTC. J is TRBJ2-7 and V is TRBV7-9, with D unclear. Per the germline V gene, CDR1 is SEHNR and CDR2 is FQNEAQ (reference sequence). There are 14 residues in the CDR3. V was pared by 5 bases and J by 1 base, with 12 bases between.

The chain is built from TRBV29-1 and TRBJ2-3; D might be TRBD2 (5 bases). This CDR3 is built from 15 residues. Germline lookup yields CDR1 SQVTM and CDR2 ANQGSEA. V gave up 3 bases and J gave up 8 bases, with 21 bases separating them. For the CDR3, the DNA is TGCAGCGTTGATTTTCGGGAAAAGCATACACCTACGCAGTATTTT. This translates into CSVDFREKHTPTQYF.

The chain is built from TRBV4-1 and TRBJ2-7, with 12 bases aligning to TRBD1. This CDR3 contains 17 residues. After removal of 1 base from V and 3 bases from J, the junction contained 7 bases not matched to a gene. CDR1 and CDR2 (germline): MGHRA, YSYEKL. The CDR3 coding sequence is TGCGCCAGCAGCCAAGTAGGGGGACAGGGGGCGATCTACGAGCAGTACTTC. Protein sequence: CASSQVGGQGAIYEQYF.

The chain employs TRBV30 and TRBJ2-7; no clear D gene. The germline gives CDR1 GTSNPN, CDR2 SVGIG (reference sequence). Trimming cost V 3 bases and J 4 bases, with 13 bases left between them. The CDR3 runs 13 residues. The CDR3, as DNA: TGTGCCTGGAGCACTGTGAGAAGATACGAGCAGTACTTC. This encodes CAWSTVRRYEQYF.

This sequence joins TRBV7-9 and TRBJ1-1; 7 bases align to TRBD1. The trim removed 5 bases at V and 1 base at J, leaving 4 bases unmatched. This CDR3 has 14 amino acids. CDR1 SEHNR and CDR2 FQNEAQ come from the germline V gene (reference sequence). Written as DNA, the CDR3 is TGTGCCAGCAGCGCCAGACAGGGGAACACTGAAGCTTTCTTT. Translating gives CASSARQGNTEAFF.

The J gene is TRBJ2-7, the V gene TRBV6-1; 8 positions match TRBD1. The germline V gene has CDR1 MNHNS and CDR2 SASEGT. Trimming at V came to 6 bases and at J to 3 bases, leaving 4 bases not matched to a gene. CDR3 length: 13 residues. The CDR3 is CASSGRGRYEQYF. DNA for the CDR3: TGTGCCAGCAGCGGCAGGGGGCGCTACGAGCAGTACTTC.

The chain uses TRBV7-8 and TRBJ1-5; D may be TRBD1 (5 bases). Germline-derived CDR1 and CDR2 are SGHVS and FQNEAQ. The CDR3 length is 16 residues. The V end lost 0 bases, the J end lost 7 bases, and 16 bases lay between the germline ends. CDR3 coding DNA: TGTGCCAGCAGCTTAGCGGGTGGGGGGAAAGGACAGCCCCAGCATTTT. It translates to CASSLAGGGKGQPQHF.

The gene calls are TRBV5-1 and TRBJ1-5, with 8 bases that match TRBD1. The CDR3 consists of 15 residues. After removal of 4 bases from V and 6 bases from J, the junction contained 9 bases not matched to a gene. CDR1 and CDR2 (germline): SGHRS, YFSETQ. The CDR3 DNA sequence: TGCGCCAGCAGCGCCCAGGGGGCGCAGGGTCAGCCCCAGCATTTT. This gives the protein CASSAQGAQGQPQHF.

The rearrangement uses TRBV11-1 and TRBJ1-2; no reliable D call. CDR3 length: 13 residues. Germline V gives CDR1 SGHAT, CDR2 FQDESV (reference sequence). The ends were cut back, 2 bases at V and 4 bases at J, with 8 bases in the middle. The CDR3: CASSLPGGYGYTF. The CDR3, as DNA: TGTGCCAGCAGCTTACCAGGAGGCTATGGCTACACCTTC.

This chain links TRBV2 with TRBJ1-5; TRBD1 agrees at 7 bases. V lost 3 bases, J lost 4 bases, and 9 bases stayed unmatched. The CDR3 is made up of 16 amino acids. Germline values: CDR1 SNHLY, CDR2 FYNNEI. This chain's CDR3 is CASSDSGGGGNQPQHF. The CDR3 bases are TGTGCCAGCAGTGATTCGGGAGGGGGCGGGAATCAGCCCCAGCATTTT.

The V and J genes are TRBV4-2 and TRBJ2-1; 11 positions match TRBD2. The length of the CDR3 is 15 residues. Germline loops: CDR1 LGHNA, CDR2 YNFKEQ. The V segment lost 4 bases and the J segment 6 bases; nucleotides outside the gene matches: 5. In DNA, the CDR3 is TGTGCCAGCAGCCTCGGGACTAGCGGAGGCAATGAGCAGTTCTTC. Translating it yields CASSLGTSGGNEQFF.

This chain connects TRBV9 to TRBJ2-1; D possibly corresponds to TRBD2 (5 bases). The CDR3 spans 18 residues. Trimming pared 3 bases from V and 0 bases from J, leaving 19 bases between. Germline V gene data show CDR1 as SGDLS and CDR2 as YYNGEE. The CDR3 nucleotides read TGTGCCAGCAGCGCAGCCTCCTTGCGGAGGAGCTCCTACAATGAGCAGTTCTTC. Its protein is CASSAASLRRSSYNEQFF.

This clone was observed a few times. The V call is TRBV13, the J call TRBJ2-7, with TRBD2 matching 10 bases. The CDR3 runs 13 residues. Germline loops: CDR1 PRHDT, CDR2 FYEKMQ (reference sequence). The V segment lost 5 bases and the J segment 5 bases; nucleotides outside the gene matches: 3. DNA of the CDR3: TGTGCCAGCAGCAGCGGGAGGGGCCACGAGCAGTACTTC. Its translation is CASSSGRGHEQYF.

The chain uses TRBV15 and TRBJ2-1; D is perhaps TRBD1 (7 bases). Trimming cost V 1 base and J 5 bases, with 12 bases left between them. CDR1 LNHNV and CDR2 YYDKDF come from the germline V gene (reference sequence). There are 15 residues in the CDR3. The chain's CDR3 is CATSRVGGQNNEQFF. The CDR3 DNA is TGTGCCACCAGCAGAGTGGGGGGACAGAACAATGAGCAGTTCTTC.

This chain links TRBV19 with TRBJ1-1, with 7 bases that match TRBD1. CDR1 is LNHDA and CDR2 is SQIVND in the germline V gene (reference sequence). The CDR3 is made up of 12 amino acids. J lost 10 bases, V lost 3 bases, and 5 bases had no gene match. The CDR3 reads CASSMRGRVAFF. CDR3 DNA: TGTGCCAGTAGTATGAGGGGGCGCGTAGCTTTCTTT.

The rearrangement joins TRBV29-1 to TRBJ1-1; unclear D gene. V dropped 7 bases and J dropped 6 bases, with 18 bases sitting between them. CDR3 length: 13 amino acids. Germline V gene sequence: CDR1 SQVTM, CDR2 ANQGSEA. The CDR3 spells CSARGQTNAEAFF. The CDR3 DNA follows: TGCAGCGCCCGAGGGCAGACCAACGCTGAAGCTTTCTTT.

This clone was seen a single time. The CDR3 loop reads CASSSYTGNSRETQYF. The CDR3 bases are TGTGCCAGCAGTTCCTATACAGGGAACTCGAGAGAGACCCAGTACTTC. The genes are TRBV27 and TRBJ2-5; the D gene is possibly TRBD1 (6 bases). Germline values: CDR1 MNHEY, CDR2 SMNVEV (reference sequence). This CDR3 is built from 16 residues. Trimming left V 4 bases short and J 4 bases short, with 19 bases between.

V gene TRBV15 combines with J gene TRBJ1-6; tentatively, D is TRBD1 (5 bases). The V end was cut by 1 base, the J end by 9 bases, with 10 bases between. The CDR3 spans 14 residues. Looked up from germline, CDR1 is LNHNV and CDR2 is YYDKDF (reference sequence). CDR3 residues: CATSRAQGVSPLHF. The CDR3 DNA follows: TGTGCCACCAGCAGAGCCCAAGGGGTTTCACCCCTCCACTTT.

The chain has TRBV29-1 and TRBJ1-3; D is possibly TRBD1 (6 bases). The CDR3 is made up of 13 amino acids. The V end was cut by 6 bases, the J end by 4 bases, with 13 bases between. The germline V gene has CDR1 SQVTM and CDR2 ANQGSEA. The CDR3 DNA is TGCAGCGTCTCCAGGGACATCGGAAACACCATATATTTT. It yields the protein CSVSRDIGNTIYF. Filled out from reference TRBV29-1 and TRBJ1-3, the complete variable domain reads SAVISQKPSRDICQRGTSLTIQCQVDSQVTMMFWYRQQPGQSLTLIATANQGSEATYESGFVIDKFPISRPNLTFSTLTVSNMSPEDSSIYLCSVSRDIGNTIYFGEGSWLTVV.

This chain connects TRBV19 to TRBJ1-4; 8 bases match TRBD1. In germline, CDR1 is LNHDA, CDR2 SQIVND (reference sequence). With V trimmed by 6 bases and J by 3 bases, 9 bases remained unmatched. The CDR3 spans 16 residues. The CDR3 here is CASRHLQGASNEKLFF. The DNA for the CDR3 is TGTGCCAGTAGGCATCTCCAGGGGGCGTCTAATGAAAAACTGTTTTTT.

The chain has TRBV5-1 and TRBJ2-5, with a weak D call TRBD1 (7 bases). Germline V CDR1 and CDR2: SGHRS, YFSETQ. The CDR3 runs 15 residues. With 4 bases removed from V and 5 bases from J, the gap between germline ends came to 18 bases. CDR3 sequence reads: CASSRQKGAGETQYF. CDR3 DNA sequence: TGCGCCAGCAGCCGACAAAAGGGGGCGGGGGAGACCCAGTACTTC.

This chain connects TRBV7-8 to TRBJ2-5; 9 positions agree with TRBD2. This CDR3 is 14 amino acids long. The germline CDR1 and CDR2 sequences are SGHVS and FQNEAQ. The junction had 5 bases not matched to a gene; V was cut back by 5 bases and J by 4 bases. CDR3 loop: CASSQLTSGETQYF. In nucleotides, the CDR3 is TGTGCCAGCAGCCAACTGACTAGCGGAGAGACCCAGTACTTC.

This clone was observed a few times. The V gene is TRBV7-6, the J gene TRBJ1-4; no clear D gene. CDR3 length: 15 residues. In germline, CDR1 is SGHVS, CDR2 FNYEAQ. Trimming took 0 bases from V and 4 from J, leaving 9 bases between them. CDR3 amino acids: CASSLAGGFNEKLFF. As DNA, the CDR3 is TGTGCCAGCAGCTTAGCAGGAGGGTTTAATGAAAAACTGTTTTTT.

The chain is built from TRBV5-8 and TRBJ2-1; 11 positions match TRBD2. The CDR3 sequence is 17 residues long. Germline-derived CDR1 and CDR2 are SGHTS and YDEGEE. The V segment lost 5 bases and the J segment 8 bases; nucleotides outside the gene matches: 15. The CDR3 bases are TGTGCCAGCAGATCTAGCGGGGGGAGCTCGAGAAGGGATGAGCAGTTCTTC. Translated, it gives CASRSSGGSSRRDEQFF.

V is TRBV6-5 and J is TRBJ2-7; weak D call: TRBD2 (5 bases). Germline lookup yields CDR1 MNHEY and CDR2 SVGAGI. V dropped 0 bases and J dropped 3 bases, with 9 bases sitting between them. This CDR3 has 14 amino acids. DNA of the CDR3: TGTGCCAGCAGTTACTCTCAGACTATCTACGAGCAGTACTTC. Its translation: CASSYSQTIYEQYF.

V usage is TRBV19 and J usage is TRBJ2-7, with 9 bases lining up with TRBD1. Unmatched junction bases numbered 5, after V lost 6 bases and J lost 2 bases. Per the germline V gene, CDR1 is LNHDA and CDR2 is SQIVND (reference sequence). The CDR3 has 14 amino acids. CDR3 amino acids: CASSGTGSPYEQYF. The CDR3 DNA sequence: TGTGCCAGTAGCGGGACAGGGAGTCCCTACGAGCAGTACTTC.

The chain carries TRBV19 and TRBJ2-5; 8 bases agree with TRBD1. The J segment lost 7 bases and the V segment lost 5 bases, leaving 6 bases of the junction unmatched. Looked up from germline, CDR1 is LNHDA and CDR2 is SQIVND (reference sequence). The length of the CDR3 is 13 residues. Here the CDR3 DNA reads TGTGCCAGTAGTCCGGGACAGGATACGACCCAGTACTTC. Its translation: CASSPGQDTTQYF. Full variable domain (remainder filled in from reference TRBV19 and TRBJ2-5): DGGITQSPKYLFRKEGQNVTLSCEQNLNHDAMYWYRQDPGQGLRLIYYSQIVNDFQKGDIAEGYSVSREKKESFPLTVTSAQKNPTAFYLCASSPGQDTTQYFGPGTRLLVL.

The chain joins TRBV10-3 to TRBJ2-1; 8 bases are shared with TRBD1. The CDR3 sequence is 16 residues long. J gave up 4 bases and V 7 bases, and 12 bases lay outside the gene matches. From germline, CDR1 is ENHRY and CDR2 SYGVKD. The CDR3 loop reads CAITPRGTGGYNEQFF. In nucleotides, the CDR3 is TGTGCCATCACCCCTAGAGGGACAGGAGGGTACAATGAGCAGTTCTTC.

The V and J genes are TRBV6-1 and TRBJ1-2, with D uncertain. The V gene's germline CDR1 is MNHNS and CDR2 SASEGT. V lost 1 base, J lost 4 bases, and 16 bases lay in between. This CDR3 comprises 16 residues. The CDR3 bases are TGTGCCAGCAGTGAAGGGGCCATCTTAATCTCCTATGGCTACACCTTC. Protein product: CASSEGAILISYGYTF.

A remark on this clone: This sample also contains other DNA sequences that code for the same CDR3. The rearrangement uses TRBV18 and TRBJ2-7; 12 bases line up with TRBD1. The V gene end was trimmed by 3 bases and the J gene end by 4 bases; junction bases not matched to a gene: 1. The CDR3 has 14 residues. CDR1 is KGHSH and CDR2 is LQKENI in the germline V gene. The CDR3 reads CASSPGQGAYEQYF. The CDR3 nucleotides read TGTGCCAGCTCACCGGGACAGGGGGCTTACGAGCAGTACTTC.

This chain connects TRBV2 to TRBJ2-5, with 10 bases matching TRBD2. The CDR3 runs 17 residues. Germline loops: CDR1 SNHLY, CDR2 FYNNEI. V shed 0 bases, J shed 2 bases, and the junction held 6 bases outside the gene matches. CDR3 bases: TGTGCCAGCAGTGAAGCGCTGCTAGCGGGGGTTCAAGAGACCCAGTACTTC. Amino acids: CASSEALLAGVQETQYF.